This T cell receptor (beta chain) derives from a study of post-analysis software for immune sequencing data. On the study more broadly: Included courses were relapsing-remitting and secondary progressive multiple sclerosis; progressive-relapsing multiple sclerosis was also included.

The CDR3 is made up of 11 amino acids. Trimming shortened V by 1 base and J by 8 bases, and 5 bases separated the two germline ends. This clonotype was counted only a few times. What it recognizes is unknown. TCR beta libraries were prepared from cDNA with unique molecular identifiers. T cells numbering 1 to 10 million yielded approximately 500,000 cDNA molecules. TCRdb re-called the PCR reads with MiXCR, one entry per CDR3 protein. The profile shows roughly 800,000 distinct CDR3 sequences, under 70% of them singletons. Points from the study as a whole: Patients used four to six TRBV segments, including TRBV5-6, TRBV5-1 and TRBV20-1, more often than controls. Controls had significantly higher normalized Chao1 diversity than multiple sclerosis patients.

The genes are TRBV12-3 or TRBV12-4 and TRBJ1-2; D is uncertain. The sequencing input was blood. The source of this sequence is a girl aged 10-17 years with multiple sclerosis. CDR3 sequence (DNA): TGTGCCAGCAGTTTAGGACACGGCTACACCTTC. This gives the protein CASSLGHGYTF.